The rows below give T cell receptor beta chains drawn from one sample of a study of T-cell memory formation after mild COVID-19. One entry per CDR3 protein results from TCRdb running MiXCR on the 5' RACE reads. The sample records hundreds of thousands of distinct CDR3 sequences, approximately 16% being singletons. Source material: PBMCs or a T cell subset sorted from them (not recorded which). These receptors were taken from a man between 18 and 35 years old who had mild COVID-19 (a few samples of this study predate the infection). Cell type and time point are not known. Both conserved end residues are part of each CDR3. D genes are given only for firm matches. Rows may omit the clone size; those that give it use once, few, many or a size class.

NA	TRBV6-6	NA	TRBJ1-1	TGTGCCAGCAGTTACTGGGGAACCACTGAAGCTTTCTTT	CASSYWGTTEAFF
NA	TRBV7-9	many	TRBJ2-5	TGTGCCAGCGGACTACCGACCCAAGTGACCCAGTACTTC	CASGLPTQVTQYF
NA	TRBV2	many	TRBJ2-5	TGTGCCAGCATCTTCGTGGAGACCCAGTACTTC	CASIFVETQYF
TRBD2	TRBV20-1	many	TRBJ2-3	TGCAGTGCATCTAGTAGCGGGGGGGCGGCAGATACGCAGTATTTT	CSASSSGGAADTQYF
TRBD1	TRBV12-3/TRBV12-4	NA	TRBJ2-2	TGTGCCAGCAGAACCGGGACAGGGGGCACCGGGGAGCTGTTTTTT	CASRTGTGGTGELFF
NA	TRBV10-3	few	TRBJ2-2	TGTGCCATCAGTGAGTCTAAGTTCGCCGGGGAGCTGTTTTTT	CAISESKFAGELFF
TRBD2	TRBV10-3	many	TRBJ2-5	TGTGCCATCAGTGACCTTAGCGGGGGCGAAGAGACCCAGTACTTC	CAISDLSGGEETQYF
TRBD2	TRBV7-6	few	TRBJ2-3	TGTGCCAGCAGCTTAGGGCTAGCGGTACAAGATACGCAGTATTTT	CASSLGLAVQDTQYF
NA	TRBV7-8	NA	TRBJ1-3	TGTGCCAGCAGCATTTTTCAAGGGGGTTTTGCTGGAAACACCATATATTTT	CASSIFQGGFAGNTIYF
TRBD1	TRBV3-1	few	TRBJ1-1	TGTGCCAGCAGCCGAACGGGACAGCAGAACACTGAAGCTTTCTTT	CASSRTGQQNTEAFF
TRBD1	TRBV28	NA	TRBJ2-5	TGTGCCAGCAGTAACTATGACAGGGTACAAGAGACCCAGTACTTC	CASSNYDRVQETQYF
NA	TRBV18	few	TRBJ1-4	TGTGCCAGCTCACGGGCCCTAGATGACGAGCTGTTTTTT	CASSRALDDELFF
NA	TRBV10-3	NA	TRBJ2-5	TGTGCCGCGCGTAGCGCTGGGGGGAAGGAGACCCAGTACTTC	CAARSAGGKETQYF
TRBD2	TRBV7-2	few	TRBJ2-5	TGTGCCAGCAGCTTATCTGCGGGGGGAGAGACCCAGTACTTC	CASSLSAGGETQYF
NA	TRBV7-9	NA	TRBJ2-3	TGTGCCAGCACCTCCCAGGGAGTTCCCCCCACAGATACGCAGTATTTT	CASTSQGVPPTDTQYF
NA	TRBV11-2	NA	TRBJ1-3	TGTGCCAGCAGCTTAGACCCAGGGGCTGGAAACACCATATATTTT	CASSLDPGAGNTIYF
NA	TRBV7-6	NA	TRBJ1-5	TGTGCCAGCAGCTTAGAAGGGGGACGCAATCAGCCCCAGCATTTT	CASSLEGGRNQPQHF
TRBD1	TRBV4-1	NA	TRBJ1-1	TGCGCCAGCAGCCAACAGGGGGTAGCCACTGAAGCTTTCTTT	CASSQQGVATEAFF
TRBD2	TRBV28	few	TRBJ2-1	TGTGCCAGCAGACGATCTAGCGGGGGGTACTACAATGAGCAGTTCTTC	CASRRSSGGYYNEQFF
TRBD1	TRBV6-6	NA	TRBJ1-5	TGTGCCAGCAGGACAGGGATGGATCAGCCCCAGCATTTT	CASRTGMDQPQHF
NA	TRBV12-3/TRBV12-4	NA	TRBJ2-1	TGTGCCAGCAGCTGGGGGGCGATCAATGAGCAGTTCTTC	CASSWGAINEQFF
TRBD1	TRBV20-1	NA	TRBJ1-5	TGCAGTGATCTAACAGGGGAGGAGAGTAGCAATCAGCCCCAGCATTTT	CSDLTGEESSNQPQHF
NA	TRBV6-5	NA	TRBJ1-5	TGTGCCAGCAGTCGGGGGGTCGCCAATCAGCACCAGCATTTT	CASSRGVANQHQHF
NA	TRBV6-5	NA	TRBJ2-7	TGTGCCAGCAGTTACGAGGGTTTTTCCTACGAGCAGTACTTC	CASSYEGFSYEQYF
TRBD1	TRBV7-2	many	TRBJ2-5	TGTGCCAGCAGCTTGGACAGGGGGCGGGAGACCCAGTACTTC	CASSLDRGRETQYF